The 23 T cell receptor beta chains below were found in one sample sequenced in a study of blood T cell repertoires in COVID-19. Libraries were prepared by immunoSEQ multiplex PCR; TCRdb keeps only in-frame clonotypes and omits some of them. The table lists about 370,000 clones, over 75% of them singletons. The sequencing sample was made of PBMCs or T cells enriched from blood (not recorded which). All receptors come from a man in his late teens or twenties who had recovered from COVID-19.

This rearrangement joins TRBV5-4 to TRBJ2-1; 8 bases are shared with TRBD1. The germline gives CDR1 SGHNT, CDR2 YYREEE (reference sequence). Trimming took 6 bases from V and 5 from J; bases not matched to a gene: 16. The CDR3 consists of 17 residues. CDR3 loop: CASTVTGGGHPNNEQFF. CDR3 in DNA: TGTGCCAGCACCGTCACAGGGGGAGGCCACCCGAACAATGAGCAGTTCTTC.

The chain carries TRBV5-1 and TRBJ2-1; D possibly corresponds to TRBD2 (6 bases). V was clipped by 5 bases and J by 0 bases, with 12 bases between them. The CDR3 has 15 residues. The germline V gene encodes CDR1 SGHRS and CDR2 YFSETQ. The CDR3: CASSRGNSSYNEQFF. The DNA for the CDR3 is TGCGCCAGCAGTCGCGGGAACAGCTCCTACAATGAGCAGTTCTTC.

This chain connects TRBV28 to TRBJ2-2; 8 bases fit TRBD1. V trimming: 7 bases; J trimming: 4 bases; junction bases outside the gene matches: 14. CDR1 and CDR2 (germline): MDHEN, SYDVKM. This CDR3 is 17 amino acids long. In DNA, the CDR3 is TGTGCCAGCACCCCAAACATCGGGACAGGCTCCACCGGGGAGCTGTTTTTT. It is translated as CASTPNIGTGSTGELFF.

This clone was recorded once. The CDR3 protein is CASSSFGMSPLYEQYF. The CDR3 nucleotides are TGTGCCAGCAGCTCATTCGGGATGTCACCTCTCTACGAGCAGTACTTC. V gene TRBV7-2 combines with J gene TRBJ2-7, with D tentatively TRBD2 (5 bases). The CDR3 sequence is 16 residues long. V lost 4 bases, J lost 3 bases, and 19 bases lay in between. Germline-derived CDR1 and CDR2 are SGHTA and FQGNSA.

This chain connects TRBV6-5 to TRBJ2-3; possible D gene TRBD2, 5 bases. Germline V gene data show CDR1 as MNHEY and CDR2 as SVGAGI. V shed 8 bases and J shed 1 base, with 13 bases lying between them. This CDR3 contains 14 residues. The CDR3 spells CASGMERRTDTQYF. CDR3 nucleotide sequence: TGTGCCAGCGGTATGGAGCGGCGCACAGATACGCAGTATTTT.

This clone has more than one count but fewer than ten. This chain links TRBV5-4 with TRBJ2-1; 12 bases line up with TRBD2. The CDR3 is made up of 17 amino acids. The V gene end was trimmed by 0 bases and the J gene end by 10 bases; junction bases not matched to a gene: 11. Germline CDR1 reads SGHNT; CDR2 reads YYREEE (reference sequence). CDR3 in amino acids: CASSLARASGGAREQFF. CDR3 coding DNA: TGTGCCAGCAGCTTGGCGCGGGCTAGCGGGGGGGCTCGCGAGCAGTTCTTC.

The chain recombines TRBV28 with TRBJ2-1; 10 nucleotides agree with TRBD2. The CDR3 has 15 amino acids. V shed 4 bases, J shed 4 bases, and the junction held 4 bases outside the gene matches. Germline lookup yields CDR1 MDHEN and CDR2 SYDVKM. The CDR3 bases are TGTGCCAGCAGTTCTACGGGACTAGCGTACAATGAGCAGTTCTTC. Its protein is CASSSTGLAYNEQFF.

This chain uses TRBV24-1 with TRBJ1-2, with D possibly being TRBD1 (6 bases). V was shortened by 10 bases and J by 3 bases, with 14 bases between the two germline ends. Germline-derived CDR1 and CDR2 are KGHDR and SFDVKD. The CDR3 length is 13 residues. The CDR3 sequence: CATSDRRDYGYTF. The CDR3 DNA reads as TGTGCCACTTCGGACAGAAGGGACTATGGCTACACCTTC.

This chain uses TRBV12-3 or TRBV12-4 with TRBJ1-5; D remains unclear. V lost 8 bases, J lost 1 base, and 9 bases lay in between. CDR3 length equals 13 residues. DNA of the CDR3: TGTGCCAGCGTTGCAGTGAGCAATCAGCCCCAGCATTTT. Amino acids: CASVAVSNQPQHF.

The rearrangement links TRBV19 to TRBJ1-1, with 9 bases identical to TRBD1. This CDR3 spans 16 amino acids. Germline values: CDR1 LNHDA, CDR2 SQIVND (reference sequence). V trimming: 5 bases; J trimming: 0 bases; junction bases outside the gene matches: 7. This CDR3 reads CASSDGTGTMNTEAFF. As DNA, the CDR3 is TGTGCCAGTAGTGACGGGACAGGGACTATGAACACTGAAGCTTTCTTT.

The V call is TRBV15, the J call TRBJ1-5, with no clear D. The CDR3 extends over 15 amino acids. Trimming cost V 2 bases and J 8 bases, with 16 bases left between them. In germline, CDR1 is LNHNV, CDR2 YYDKDF (reference sequence). The CDR3 nucleotides read TGTGCCACCAGCAGACCAGGAAGCTTCGGGAAGCCCCAGCATTTT. This encodes CATSRPGSFGKPQHF.

The chain joins TRBV6-5 to TRBJ2-5; weak D call: TRBD1 (6 bases). V was clipped by 6 bases and J by 8 bases, with 19 bases between them. This CDR3 has 14 amino acids. Germline CDR1 MNHEY, CDR2 SVGAGI. As DNA, the CDR3 is TGTGCCAGCAGGGCGCAGGGGCCTAAGAGAACCCAGTACTTC. As protein: CASRAQGPKRTQYF.

This clone was seen only a few times. This chain links TRBV19 with TRBJ1-1; 10 nucleotides align to TRBD1. The junction had 5 bases not matched to a gene; V was cut back by 7 bases and J by 0 bases. The CDR3 is made up of 15 amino acids. Germline values: CDR1 LNHDA, CDR2 SQIVND (reference sequence). Here the CDR3 DNA reads TGTGCCAGTAAAGACAGGGGGCTAGTGAACACTGAAGCTTTCTTT. Translated: CASKDRGLVNTEAFF.

This chain connects TRBV30 to TRBJ2-7, with 9 bases that match TRBD1. Looked up from germline, CDR1 is GTSNPN and CDR2 is SVGIG (reference sequence). The ends lost 8 bases at V and 4 bases at J; junction bases unmatched: 12. The CDR3 covers 14 residues. For the CDR3, the DNA is TGTGCCGGGGGTAGGGACAGGGAGATGTACGAGCAGTACTTC. Translation: CAGGRDREMYEQYF.

The CDR3 sequence is CATSRDIGTSGVSEQFF. The CDR3 region has the DNA TGTGCCACCAGCAGAGATATCGGGACTAGCGGGGTGAGTGAGCAGTTCTTC. The chain uses TRBV15 and TRBJ2-1; 13 bases are a match to TRBD2. Germline V gene data show CDR1 as LNHNV and CDR2 as YYDKDF (reference sequence). V trimming: 0 bases; J trimming: 9 bases; junction bases outside the gene matches: 8. The CDR3 is made up of 17 amino acids.

The chain combines TRBV18 with TRBJ2-7, with D possibly matching TRBD2 (5 bases). The CDR3 length is 14 residues. V lost 6 bases and J 5 bases, leaving 17 bases between the germline ends. Germline V gene data show CDR1 as KGHSH and CDR2 as LQKENI. The CDR3 sequence is CASSPSHGENEQYF. The CDR3 nucleotides read TGTGCCAGCTCGCCTTCCCACGGGGAAAACGAGCAGTACTTC.

The rearrangement uses TRBV4-1 and TRBJ1-2; 7 bases map to TRBD1. V lost 2 bases and J lost 3; bases outside the gene matches: 3. The CDR3 runs 14 residues. Germline V lookup: CDR1 MGHRA, CDR2 YSYEKL. CDR3 DNA sequence: TGCGCCAGCAGCCAACGACAGGGCGACTATGGCTACACCTTC. Amino acid sequence: CASSQRQGDYGYTF.

This chain uses TRBV13 with TRBJ1-4; 10 bases match TRBD1. The CDR3 is made up of 16 amino acids. Germline V gene lookup returns CDR1 PRHDT and CDR2 FYEKMQ (reference sequence). V was pared by 7 bases and J by 7 bases, with 12 bases of the junction left unmatched. CDR3: CASTLTAGTGVEKLFF. CDR3 nucleotide sequence: TGTGCCAGCACCCTCACGGCCGGGACAGGGGTTGAAAAACTGTTTTTT.

Here the CDR3 reads CASSEMGGRGYTF. The CDR3 bases are TGTGCCAGCAGTGAAATGGGGGGGCGAGGCTACACCTTC. The chain is built from TRBV25-1 and TRBJ1-2; a weak D match, TRBD1 (6 bases). The ends were cut back, 2 bases at V and 8 bases at J, with 12 bases in the middle. From germline, CDR1 is MGHDK and CDR2 SYGVNS. This CDR3 comprises 13 residues.

With respect to this clone: Within the sample, other DNA sequences also encode this same CDR3. This chain joins TRBV18 and TRBJ2-7; 8 positions match TRBD1. The CDR3 spans 14 residues. Germline V gene sequence: CDR1 KGHSH, CDR2 LQKENI. V dropped 2 bases and J dropped 2; count of bases not matched to a gene: 2. CDR3 nucleotides: TGTGCCAGCTCACCAAGACAGGGGACCTACGAGCAGTACTTC. Its translation is CASSPRQGTYEQYF.

The count of this clone is one. The V and J genes are TRBV5-8 and TRBJ2-5; 12 nucleotides line up with TRBD1. The CDR3 spans 16 residues. V was clipped by 4 bases and J by 6 bases; unmatched bases: 10. Germline V CDR1 and CDR2: SGHTS, YDEGEE. The CDR3 sequence: CASSITGTGGAKTQYF. In DNA form, the CDR3 reads TGTGCCAGCAGCATAACCGGGACAGGGGGCGCGAAGACCCAGTACTTC.

The rearrangement uses TRBV7-9 and TRBJ1-1, with unresolved D. Per germline, CDR1 SEHNR and CDR2 FQNEAQ (reference sequence). Deletions cut 1 base from V and 7 bases from J, with 10 bases between. This CDR3 comprises 13 residues. CDR3 nucleotide sequence: TGTGCCAGCAGCTTAGGTTCTATCGGTGAAGCTTTCTTT. Its protein product is CASSLGSIGEAFF.

The chain recombines TRBV3-1 (or the pseudogene TRBV3-2) with TRBJ1-1; D gene uncertain. The ends were cut back, 2 bases at V and 4 bases at J, with 14 bases in the middle. The CDR3 spans 15 residues. The V gene's germline CDR1 is LGHDT and CDR2 YNNKEL (reference sequence). CDR3 DNA sequence: TGTGCCAGCAGCCAATCGATCGCTGCCGGCACTGAAGCTTTCTTT. Translated: CASSQSIAAGTEAFF.